This passage covers 14 T cell receptor beta chains from one sample sequenced in a study of blood T cells in healthy people across ages. Together with a sample-barcoded 5' primer, a J-beta primer mix was included in a second PCR lasting 7 to 11 cycles. TCRdb reanalysed the 5' RACE reads using MiXCR and keeps one entry per CDR3 protein. The profile shows nearly 1 million distinct CDR3 sequences, roughly half of them singletons. Source material: blood. These receptors all come from an older woman in good health.

This chain links TRBV7-9 with TRBJ2-7; perhaps D is TRBD1 or TRBD2 (9 bases each). CDR3 size: 17 residues. Germline CDR1 and CDR2: SEHNR and FQNEAQ (reference sequence). V was clipped by 5 bases and J by 7 bases, with 27 bases between them. The CDR3 nucleotides read TGTGCCAGCAGCGCCAAGCCGGGACAGGGACTAGCTAGGGAGCAGTACTTC. This sequence encodes CASSAKPGQGLAREQYF.

The rearrangement joins TRBV28 to TRBJ2-4; TRBD2 matches 9 bases. The CDR3 runs to 17 residues. V lost 6 bases and J lost 6; bases outside the gene matches: 15. Germline-derived CDR1 and CDR2 are MDHEN and SYDVKM. DNA of the CDR3: TGTGCCAGCAGGAAGGCATCTGGCGGGGGGGTGGGAAACATTCAGTACTTC. Protein: CASRKASGGGVGNIQYF.

As regards this clonotype: One end of the junction does not line up with germline, which may come from a read error. The chain has TRBV29-1 and TRBJ1-1; D is possibly TRBD1 (6 bases). The CDR3 has 15 amino acids. Per germline, CDR1 SQVTM and CDR2 ANQGSEA. The CDR3 region is CSVEEQATRDTGAFF. The CDR3 DNA is TGCAGCGTTGAAGAACAGGCGACCAGGGACACTGGAGCTTTCTTT.

CDR3 nucleotide sequence: TGTGCCAGCAGCCAAGAGGGGCAGGAGCAGTTCTTC. This translates into CASSQEGQEQFF. The chain joins TRBV4-2 to TRBJ2-1; tentatively, D is TRBD1 (5 bases). Germline V gene data show CDR1 as LGHNA and CDR2 as YNFKEQ. With 0 bases removed from V and 10 bases from J, the gap between germline ends came to 7 bases. This CDR3 has 12 residues.

The gene calls are TRBV3-1 and TRBJ2-7; perhaps TRBD2 as D (6 bases). This CDR3 is built from 16 residues. The V gene lost 5 bases and the J gene lost 0 bases, with 17 bases spanning the gap. Per the germline V gene, CDR1 is LGHDT and CDR2 is YNNKEL (reference sequence). CDR3 protein: CASSSVSRGLSYEQYF. The DNA of the CDR3 is TGTGCCAGCAGCTCTGTCTCTAGGGGACTCTCCTACGAGCAGTACTTC.

The J gene is TRBJ2-1, the V gene TRBV6-2 or TRBV6-3; weak D call: TRBD1 (5 bases). The V end was cut by 7 bases, the J end by 8 bases, with 12 bases between. The CDR3 extends over 12 amino acids. CDR1 MNHEY and CDR2 SVGEGT come from the germline V gene. Here the CDR3 reads CASNPTGYEQFF. The CDR3 DNA is TGTGCCAGCAACCCTACAGGATATGAGCAGTTCTTC.

This clonotype has more than one count but fewer than ten. This chain uses TRBV6-5 with TRBJ2-3; tentatively, D is TRBD2 (6 bases). CDR1 MNHEY and CDR2 SVGAGI come from the germline V gene. The CDR3 contains 18 residues. V gave up 2 bases and J gave up 2 bases, with 20 bases separating them. The CDR3 sequence: CASSYTGVSASITDTQYF. CDR3 sequence (DNA): TGTGCCAGCAGTTACACGGGGGTTAGCGCCAGCATCACAGATACGCAGTATTTT.

The J gene is TRBJ2-3, the V gene TRBV7-9; 14 nucleotides match TRBD2. V lost 6 bases to trimming and J lost 11 bases; unmatched junction nucleotides: 10. The CDR3 runs to 15 residues. CDR1 and CDR2 (germline): SEHNR, FQNEAQ (reference sequence). CDR3 nucleotide sequence: TGTGCCAGCAGTCACTCCGGGACTAGCGGGAGTATGCAGTATTTT. Its protein is CASSHSGTSGSMQYF. The entire variable domain, with the rest obtained from reference TRBV7-9 and TRBJ2-3, is as follows: DTGVSQNPRHKITKRGQNVTFRCDPISEHNRLYWYRQTLGQGPEFLTYFQNEAQLEKSRLLSDRFSAERPKGSFSTLEIQRTEQGDSAMYLCASSHSGTSGSMQYFGPGTRLTVL.

This clonotype was observed a handful of times. CDR3 protein: CASRPAGLDEQFF. The DNA for the CDR3 is TGTGCCAGCAGACCTGCCGGATTGGATGAGCAGTTCTTC. The chain uses TRBV7-2 and TRBJ2-1; the D is unclear. The germline V gene has CDR1 SGHTA and CDR2 FQGNSA. Between the trimmed V and J ends, which lost 6 bases and 8 bases, there was a span of 14 bases. The CDR3 is made up of 13 amino acids. The full variable domain, its missing parts supplied by reference TRBV7-2 and TRBJ2-1, is GAGVSQSPSNKVTEKGKDVELRCDPISGHTALYWYRQSLGQGLEFLIYFQGNSAPDKSGLPSDRFSAERTGGSVSTLTIQRTQQEDSAVYLCASRPAGLDEQFFGPGTRLTVL.

There are a few counts of this clonotype. The chain links TRBV5-1 to TRBJ2-7; D may be TRBD1 or TRBD2 (5 bases each). The germline V and J ends were trimmed by 4 bases and 2 bases, with 13 bases remaining between them. This CDR3 spans 14 amino acids. Germline-derived CDR1 and CDR2 are SGHRS and YFSETQ. In nucleotides, the CDR3 is TGCGCCAGCAGCCCCCGGGACCTTGCCTACGAGCAGTACTTC. Its protein product is CASSPRDLAYEQYF.

Here the CDR3 DNA reads TGCAGTGCTAGGGAGACAGGGAGGACTGAAGCTTTCTTT. Amino acid sequence: CSARETGRTEAFF. This sequence joins TRBV20-1 and TRBJ1-1, with 7 bases identical to TRBD1. The CDR3 spans 13 residues. Germline V gene lookup returns CDR1 DFQATT and CDR2 SNEGSKA (reference sequence). The trim removed 3 bases at V and 5 bases at J, leaving 6 bases unmatched.

This clonotype has at least ten counts. This chain links TRBV7-6 with TRBJ2-7; D gene unclear. Germline CDR1 reads SGHVS; CDR2 reads FNYEAQ. The CDR3 runs to 15 residues. V was cut by 4 bases and J by 0 bases, with 13 bases left in between. This CDR3 is CASSSGRRSSYEQYF. The CDR3 bases are TGTGCCAGCAGCTCAGGACGAAGGAGCTCCTACGAGCAGTACTTC.

This clonotype was detected a few times. V and J are TRBV15 and TRBJ2-6; D remains unclear. There are 13 residues in the CDR3. Trimming left V 8 bases short and J 1 base short, with 6 bases between. CDR1 and CDR2 (germline): LNHNV, YYDKDF (reference sequence). CDR3 bases: TGTGCCACCGGGGTTTCTGGGGCCAACGTCCTGACTTTC. Its protein product is CATGVSGANVLTF.

The V and J genes are TRBV3-1 and TRBJ2-5, with D maybe TRBD2 (5 bases). The DNA matches TRBJ2-7 better at its end, which makes the J call doubtful. The V gene's germline CDR1 is LGHDT and CDR2 YNNKEL (reference sequence). The CDR3 covers 15 residues. The chain's CDR3 is CASSPGTSGGCEQYF. In DNA, the CDR3 is TGTGCCAGCAGCCCTGGTACTAGTGGTGGATGCGAGCAGTACTTC.